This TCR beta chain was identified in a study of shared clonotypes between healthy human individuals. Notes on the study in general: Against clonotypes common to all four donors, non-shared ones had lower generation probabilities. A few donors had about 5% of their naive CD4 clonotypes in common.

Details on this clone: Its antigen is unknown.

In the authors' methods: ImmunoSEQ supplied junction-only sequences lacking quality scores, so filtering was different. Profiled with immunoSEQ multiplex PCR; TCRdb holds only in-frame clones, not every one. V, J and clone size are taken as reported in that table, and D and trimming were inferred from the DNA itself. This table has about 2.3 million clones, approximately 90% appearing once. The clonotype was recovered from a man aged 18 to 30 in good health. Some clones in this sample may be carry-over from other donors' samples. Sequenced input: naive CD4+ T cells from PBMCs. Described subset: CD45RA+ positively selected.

DNA of the CDR3: TGTGCCAGCAGTGAGAGGGGCCTAGCGGGGTTCTACGAGCAGTACTTC. Protein sequence: CASSERGLAGFYEQYF. This chain uses TRBV2 with TRBJ2-7, with 9 bases that match TRBD2. The V gene's germline CDR1 is SNHLY and CDR2 FYNNEI. V lost 3 bases to trimming and J lost 3 bases; unmatched junction nucleotides: 9. The CDR3 consists of 16 residues.